This T cell receptor (beta chain) was profiled in a study of cytomegalovirus exposure and HLA in healthy donors (TCRdb year 2017). About the full investigation: An earlier analysis of several hundred of the donors reported approximately 290 Gb of sequence data and more than 90 million unique TCR beta sequences from approximately 180 million T cells. An early release covering roughly 640 HLA-typed donors comprised 250 to 350 gigabases of sequencing data and tens of millions of unique TCR sequences. Of the roughly 420 genotyped donors, 65% to 90% were placed in the genetic ancestry cluster associated with self-reported Caucasian donors. The study aimed to test whether cataloging public T cell receptors could reveal signatures of past pathogen exposure. The T cell repertoires of 666 subjects were profiled by immunosequencing and related to cytomegalovirus serostatus. Besides the first cohort of roughly 700 subjects, a separate validation cohort made up of 90 to 150 different subjects was used. The study combined high-throughput TCR immunosequencing, statistical association of individual TCRs with disease status, and machine learning to predict cytomegalovirus infection status. To study patterns of TCR occurrence, a later analysis re-analyzed previously published TCR beta repertoires from under 750 donors and added high-resolution HLA genotyping. Rather than drawing on any new phenotypic data, the later analysis identified candidate immune exposures from TCR beta sequences and the way those sequences occurred across donors. To decide whether each TCR beta V gene segment behaved as functional or pseudogenic, an earlier analysis of approximately 600 of the donors relied on high-throughput TCR beta sequencing. Donor age, sex, ethnicity and CMV serostatus were compiled together with the repertoire data. In a later genetic analysis, genome-wide SNP genotypes for about three fifths of the roughly 670 donors were used, and that subset was treated as a discovery cohort. All discovery cohort repertoires had been generated using a single sequencing platform. Class I and class II HLA loci were covered by the typing at four-digit resolution. The number of typed donors differed by locus: about 620-640 for A, B, C, DRB1 and DQB1; 522 for DQA1; about 600 for DPA1; and around 490 for DPB1. Several DR-DQ haplotypes were treated as single units for association and clustering because of strong linkage in the cohort. Among a few hundred genotyped donors of the cohort, an average of 235,054 unique TCR beta nucleotide sequences were sequenced per donor, around 18% of them non-productive.

The library was obtained by the immunoSEQ multiplex PCR assay. For the multiplex PCR, a mixture combining 60 forward primers for TCR Vbeta segments and 13 reverse primers for TCR Jbeta segments was used. A multiplex PCR assay on genomic DNA amplified the CDR3 region of rearranged TCR beta genes. On the Illumina HiSeq System, the amplified TCR beta libraries were sequenced as 87-base-pair reads. For the original study's pipeline: Across the 670 or so repertoires, a later analysis counted roughly 77 million unique TCR beta chains, roughly 11 million of which were shared by at least two donors. Raw reads were error-corrected and collapsed into unique sequences by a nearest-neighbor algorithm in which closely related sequences were merged to remove PCR and sequencing errors. CDR3 sequences were aligned to IMGT reference sequences to assign V, D and J gene segments. For a sequence to be retained, a match of at least six nucleotides was required to both a V gene segment and a J gene segment. Rearrangements were classified as productive when the CDR3 lacked stop codons and remained in frame with V and J, and all other rearrangements were classified as non-productive. CDR3 was defined by IMGT convention, running from the second conserved V-encoded cysteine to the conserved J-encoded phenylalanine. The earlier analysis of 450 to 750 of the donors excluded any sequence lacking an unambiguous match to a single V gene segment. An earlier analysis of several hundred of the donors called V segments functional above 56.7% productive rearrangements and segregating when the between-donor standard deviation exceeded 5%. To diagnose cytomegalovirus status from the catalog of TCR beta chain sequences, a statistical classification framework was built. V and J gene assignment, in a later analysis, came from comparing TCR nucleotide sequences with IMGT/GENE-DB human TR gene sequences. A later analysis assigned CDR3 sequences and most-parsimonious VDJ recombination scenarios with the TCRdist pipeline. A later analysis defined each TCR beta chain by its CDR3 amino acid sequence plus V-gene family, and excluded reads lacking a unique V-gene family. As a way to deal with suspected cross-contamination and a sequencing artifact, a later analysis dropped hundreds of nucleotide sequences that were highly shared and had low generation probability. For each public chain, a later analysis derived a clonal expansion index from normalized ranks of inferred template counts within each repertoire. Generation probabilities in a later analysis came from a VDJ recombination model fitted to out-of-frame rearrangements, and those results were checked against IGoR. Hypergeometric tests were used in a later analysis to score TCR-TCR, TCR-HLA and TCR-CMV co-occurrence, with a repertoire-size bias correction applied to the TCR pairs. To estimate false discovery rates, a later analysis permuted the HLA or CMV assignments 20 times. In a later analysis, co-occurring TCRs were grouped using DBSCAN, and TCRdist sequence similarity was added for clustering within HLA-allele-positive subsets. Repertoires with fewer than 30,000 or more than 120,000 public chains were left out of co-occurrence clustering, as were four to six repertoires with anomalous nucleotide sharing. The source is immuneACCESS, and TCRdb retained only in-frame sequences with V and J called. Part of the clones is not carried over; for the studies checked, unresolved V genes explain less than half of this, and the remainder is unexplained. V and J calls and clone size are as listed in that table; D and trimming were resolved from the DNA. The sample profile shows around 100,000 clones; 75% to 90% of them were found once. The leading ten clones occupy about 4.3% of the sample.

Paper-wide results and their limitations: While some public TCRs were present in many individuals, most TCR sequences turned up only very rarely across donors. Cytomegalovirus status was reported to be diagnosed by the classifier with high specificity and sensitivity in both the original and validation cohorts. Correlated functional status among segregating V segments might be attributable to linkage disequilibrium, but an unknown experimental factor could not be ruled out. A few of the identified cytomegalovirus-associated TCR beta chains were confirmed in vitro to be specific for cytomegalovirus antigens. In a later genetic analysis, a missense DCLRE1C variant was associated with V-gene and J-gene trimming of TCR beta chains, and the association was replicated in an independent cohort. In a later analysis, TCR association rates were found to vary across HLA loci, with the most associated TCRs seen for DRB1 alleles and the fewest for HLA-C alleles. Compared with the roughly 720-donor mean, donors in an Asian-associated ancestry cluster had fewer N-insertions in productive TCRs, according to a later genetic analysis. Because the 87-base-pair reads could not distinguish some IMGT-functional V segments, including TRBV6-2 and TRBV6-3, those segments were excluded. According to a later analysis, most CMV-associated TCR beta chains appeared to be HLA-restricted, and the HLA associations seemed to be driven largely by CMV exposure. HLA typing was unavailable for some donors at each locus, so association tests used only the typed subset. In this cohort, only TCR beta chains were sequenced, and detectable features were limited by the absence of alpha or paired-chain data. A later analysis found that HLA-associated TCR beta chains were more clonally expanded and had lower generation probabilities than equally common non-associated chains. In the study, around 150 TCR beta chains were listed as associated with cytomegalovirus. Over 15 rarely observed V segments, including chromosome 9 orphons, were excluded from the earlier analysis of just under 600 of the donors because counts were too low. The only immune exposure information available for the cohort was CMV serostatus. In a later analysis, several top co-occurrence clusters were reported to appear linked to parvovirus B19, influenza, CMV and Epstein-Barr virus. An earlier analysis of 587 of the donors showed that most TCR beta V segments appeared in productive rearrangements either about 87% or about 30% of the time, which broadly matched IMGT annotations. Strong co-occurrence of HLA alleles, especially DR and DQ, made assigning TCR associations to individual alleles difficult. It was suggested by the authors that the approach could potentially be generalized to other disease states and immunological phenotypes. A further reported finding was that TCR beta sequences accurately predicted the HLA-A and HLA-B alleles for most subjects in the first cohort. In a later analysis, about 16,000 TCR beta sequences were associated with specific HLA alleles at a false discovery rate of 0.05. Roughly uniform sequencing depth across donors was assumed in presence/absence analyses, although this assumption may not hold. The sequencing pipeline was judged likely to have produced a cluster of highly shared sequence variants as a technical artifact.

In total, approximately 700 healthy bone marrow donors made up the cohort. All cohort members were sampled while nominally healthy, although unrecorded immune exposures were likely present. The donor tested CMV seronegative, placing the donor among the roughly 340 seronegative members of the cohort. Every donor gave a peripheral blood sample, and the peripheral blood mononuclear cells from that sample were used for TCR beta sequencing. Genomic DNA extraction from the blood cell samples was performed with the Qiagen DNeasy Blood Extraction Kit. About this clone itself: It lacks a known antigen. Base quality data are lacking; no much larger clone is found one base away.

The germline V gene gives CDR1 as SGHTA and CDR2 as FQGNSA. Spanning cysteine to phenylalanine, the CDR3 consists of 14 amino acids. Of the read, only the CDR3 DNA is kept; its 42 bases are in frame from base 1. Germline trimming: 1 base from V, 6 bases from J; junction bases outside gene matches: 6. Sequencing input: PBMCs. In this chain, TRBV7-2 is recombined with TRBJ2-7, and TRBD2 aligns with 7 junction nucleotides. This TCR came from a man younger than 40 in good health and CMV-seronegative. This receptor has the CDR3 CASSLGNSGREQYF. The DNA sequence is given as TGTGCCAGCAGCTTAGGTAATAGCGGGCGCGAGCAGTACTTC.